This T cell receptor (beta chain) was recorded in a study of cytomegalovirus exposure and HLA in healthy donors (dated by TCRdb to the late 2010s). For the study in its entirety: According to an earlier analysis of a few hundred of the donors, 200 million or so T cells yielded 117 million unique TCR beta sequences and 276 Gb of sequence data. The study used immunosequencing to profile the T cell repertoires of approximately 690 subjects and linked those repertoires to cytomegalovirus serostatus. In a later genetic analysis, genome-wide SNP genotypes for about three fifths of the 666 donors were used, and that subset was treated as a discovery cohort. Among almost 400 genotyped donors of the cohort, an average of about 240,000 unique TCR beta nucleotide sequences were sequenced per donor, roughly 18% of them non-productive. An earlier analysis of approximately 580 of the donors used high-throughput TCR beta sequencing to judge whether each TCR beta V gene segment behaved as functional or pseudogenic. HLA typing covered class I and class II loci at four-digit resolution. The number of donors typed differed by locus, with roughly 620-640 for A, B, C, DRB1 and DQB1, around 520 for DQA1, under 610 for DPA1, and approximately 470 for DPB1. Because of strong linkage in the cohort, 4 to 6 DR-DQ haplotypes were treated as single units for association and clustering. Approximately 310 gigabases of sequencing data and tens of millions of unique TCR sequences were included in an early release covering about 620 HLA-typed donors. A later analysis re-analyzed previously published TCR beta repertoires from approximately 700 donors and added high-resolution HLA genotyping to study TCR occurrence patterns. To predict cytomegalovirus infection status, the study brought together high-throughput TCR immunosequencing, statistical association of individual TCRs with disease status, and machine learning. All discovery cohort repertoires had been generated using a single sequencing platform. Donor age, sex, ethnicity and CMV serostatus were compiled together with the repertoire data. In the later analysis, no new phenotypic data were used to find candidate immune exposures; instead, reliance was placed on TCR beta sequences and their occurrence across donors. Of the roughly 400 genotyped donors, about 80% fell in the genetic ancestry cluster associated with self-reported Caucasian donors. Along with the roughly 670-subject first cohort, a separate validation cohort of over a hundred different subjects was used. The study aimed to test whether signatures of past pathogen exposure could be identified by cataloging public T cell receptors.

Overall results and qualifications from the work: In an earlier analysis of fewer than 700 of the donors, most TCR beta V segments appeared in productive rearrangements about 90% or about 30% of the time, broadly matching IMGT annotations. Assigning TCR associations to individual alleles was difficult when HLA alleles, especially DR and DQ, strongly co-occurred. A later analysis found that most CMV-associated TCR beta chains appeared HLA-restricted, with HLA associations seemingly driven largely by CMV exposure. A later analysis found that TCR association rates varied across HLA loci, with DRB1 alleles showing the most associated TCRs and HLA-C alleles the fewest. In a later genetic analysis, a missense DCLRE1C variant was associated with V-gene and J-gene trimming of TCR beta chains, and the association was replicated in an independent cohort. A group of highly shared sequence variants was considered likely to be a technical artifact of the sequencing pipeline. Roughly uniform sequencing depth across donors was assumed in presence/absence analyses, although this assumption may not hold. The classifier was reported to diagnose cytomegalovirus status with high specificity and sensitivity in both the original and validation cohorts. A further reported finding was that TCR beta sequences accurately predicted the HLA-A and HLA-B alleles for most subjects in the first cohort. While some public TCRs were present in many individuals, most TCR sequences turned up only very rarely across donors. In a later genetic analysis, fewer N-insertions in productive TCRs were reported among donors in an Asian-associated ancestry cluster than the roughly 700-donor mean. A later analysis associated 16,951 TCR beta sequences with specific HLA alleles at a false discovery rate of 0.05. In this cohort, only TCR beta chains were sequenced, and detectable features were limited by the absence of alpha or paired-chain data. Immune exposure information for the cohort was limited to CMV serostatus. Because counts were too low, roughly 16 rarely observed V segments, including chromosome 9 orphons, were left out of the earlier analysis of 500 to 650 of the donors. In vitro tests confirmed that three of the cytomegalovirus-associated TCR beta chains recognize cytomegalovirus antigens. Some IMGT-functional V segments, including TRBV6-2 and TRBV6-3, could not be distinguished by the 87-base-pair reads and were therefore excluded. A total of fewer than 200 TCR beta chains were listed by the study as associated with cytomegalovirus. A later analysis reported that several top co-occurrence clusters appeared linked to parvovirus B19, influenza, CMV and Epstein-Barr virus. In a later analysis, HLA-associated TCR beta chains were found to be more clonally expanded and to have lower generation probabilities than equally common non-associated chains. Linkage disequilibrium might explain the correlated functional status among segregating V segments, but an unknown experimental factor could not be ruled out. HLA typing was unavailable for some donors at each locus, so association tests used only the typed subset. The authors suggested that the approach could potentially be extended to other disease states and immunological phenotypes.

V is cut back by 8 bases and J by 0 bases, with 0 bases in the junction unmatched. As encoded in the germline V gene, CDR1 is MNHEY while CDR2 is SVGAGI. The CDR3, cysteine through phenylalanine, is 13 amino acids long. Only the CDR3 DNA is retained, 39 bases long and in frame from the first base. The cohort consisted of some 670 healthy bone marrow donors. All cohort members were sampled while nominally healthy, although unrecorded immune exposures were likely present. The donor tested CMV seropositive and was one of the 289 seropositive cohort members. A peripheral blood sample was collected from each donor, and TCR beta sequencing was performed on peripheral blood mononuclear cells. The Qiagen DNeasy Blood Extraction Kit was used to extract genomic DNA from the blood cell samples. With respect to this clone: Its cognate antigen has yet to be identified. The record has no base qualities; no much larger clone is one base away.

Library generation was performed with the immunoSEQ multiplex PCR assay. The multiplex PCR relied on a mix of 60 forward primers for TCR Vbeta segments and 13 reverse primers for TCR Jbeta segments. The CDR3 region of rearranged TCR beta genes was amplified from genomic DNA by a multiplex PCR assay. On the Illumina HiSeq System, the amplified TCR beta libraries were sequenced as 87-base-pair reads. The authors' pipeline ran thus. A later analysis counted 65 million to 90 million unique TCR beta chains across the 666 repertoires, and roughly 10 million of these chains were shared by at least two donors. To remove PCR and sequencing errors, raw reads were error-corrected and collapsed into unique sequences using a nearest-neighbor algorithm that merged closely related sequences. To assign V, D and J gene segments, CDR3 sequences were aligned to IMGT reference sequences. Each retained sequence needed at least a six-nucleotide match to both a V gene segment and a J gene segment. A rearrangement was called productive if the CDR3 had no stop codons and remained in frame with V and J, and every other rearrangement was called non-productive. Following IMGT convention, CDR3 was defined as the stretch from the second conserved V-encoded cysteine up to the conserved J-encoded phenylalanine. The earlier analysis of about 570 of the donors excluded any sequence lacking an unambiguous match to a single V gene segment. In an earlier analysis of approximately 590 of the donors, a V segment was called functional when productive rearrangements were above 56.7%, and segregating when the standard deviation between donors exceeded 5%. A statistical classification framework was built to diagnose cytomegalovirus status from the catalog of TCR beta chain sequences. In a later analysis, TCR nucleotide sequences were compared against IMGT/GENE-DB human TR gene sequences so that V and J genes could be assigned. In a later analysis, CDR3 sequences and most-parsimonious VDJ recombination scenarios were assigned using the TCRdist pipeline. In a later analysis, each TCR beta chain was defined by its CDR3 amino acid sequence together with its V-gene family, and reads lacking a unique V-gene family were excluded. To address suspected cross-contamination and a sequencing artifact, a later analysis removed approximately 590 highly shared, low-generation-probability nucleotide sequences. In a later analysis, a clonal expansion index was calculated for each public chain from normalized within-repertoire ranks of inferred template counts. A later analysis computed generation probabilities with a VDJ recombination model fitted to out-of-frame rearrangements, and checked the results against IGoR. A later analysis scored TCR-TCR, TCR-HLA and TCR-CMV co-occurrence with hypergeometric tests, applying a repertoire-size bias correction to TCR pairs. In a later analysis, false discovery rates were estimated by permuting HLA or CMV assignments 20 times. A later analysis grouped co-occurring TCRs with DBSCAN, adding TCRdist sequence similarity when clustering within HLA-allele-positive subsets. For co-occurrence clustering, repertoires with fewer than 30,000 or more than 120,000 public chains were excluded, along with five or six repertoires with anomalous nucleotide sharing. TCRdb mirrors the immuneACCESS table, restricted to in-frame sequences. Some clones are absent from its copies; in checked studies, under half trace to an unresolved V gene, and the reason for the others is unknown. D and trimming were read from the DNA, whereas the V and J calls and clone size are those reported in that table. The sample contains roughly 190,000 clones, approximately 80% of them found a single time. In total, the top ten clones hold 13% to 15% of the sample.

The sequenced sample was PBMCs. The receptor chain draws on TRBV6-5 and TRBJ2-2; 7 bases in the middle match TRBD2. This TCR was sampled from a woman younger than 45 in good health and CMV-seropositive. The sequenced DNA is TGTGCCAGCGGGGGGGCGAACACCGGGGAGCTGTTTTTT. Translated, it reads CASGGANTGELFF.